The 18 T cell receptor beta chains listed next were all sequenced from one sample in a study of Ad26.COV2.S vaccination and SARS-CoV-2 variants (dated by TCRdb to the early 2020s). The sample's time point label is to be understood as: individuals recovered from natural SARS-CoV-2 infection. Library preparation was by the immunoSEQ multiplex PCR assay. TCRdb took this table from immuneACCESS and kept in-frame rearrangements with V and J called. Such tables lack part of the clones; where checked against another copy, unresolved V genes explain under half of the gap, and the rest is unexplained. The sample table lists about 180,000 clones, roughly 89% of them with a count of one. 4.5% to 7.5% of the sample lies in the top ten. Material: peripheral blood, obtained after recovery from COVID-19. The receptors stem from a human donor who had recovered from COVID-19.

The gene calls are TRBV6-5 and TRBJ2-3; 10 bases align to TRBD2. Trimming at V came to 0 bases and at J to 1 base, leaving 1 base not matched to a gene. This CDR3 has 16 amino acids. Germline V lookup: CDR1 MNHEY, CDR2 SVGAGI. The CDR3 region has the DNA TGTGCCAGCAGTTACTCGCTAGCGGGGGGCACAGATACGCAGTATTTT. Its protein product is CASSYSLAGGTDTQYF.

This clone was seen only once. V and J are TRBV6-5 and TRBJ1-1; weak D call: TRBD1 (5 bases). The length of the CDR3 is 14 residues. V lost 2 bases to trimming and J lost 4 bases, with 11 bases between them. Per the germline V gene, CDR1 is MNHEY and CDR2 is SVGAGI. The CDR3 DNA is TGTGCCAGCAGTTACAGCGGACAACTCACTGAAGCTTTCTTT. Amino acids: CASSYSGQLTEAFF.

This clone was detected only a few times. This chain joins TRBV5-3 and TRBJ1-5; the D is unclear. TRBV5-3 is annotated as an ORF whose role is uncertain. The CDR3 length is 13 residues. V was trimmed by 7 bases and J by 5 bases, leaving 13 bases between them. In nucleotides, the CDR3 is TGTGCCAGAGACCCGGGATGCGATCAGCCCCAGCATTTT. Its protein is CARDPGCDQPQHF.

This clone is labeled as medium-sized (0.01 to 0.1%). The V and J genes are TRBV5-4 and TRBJ2-1, with 13 bases fitting TRBD2. Germline CDR1 SGHNT, CDR2 YYREEE (reference sequence). The CDR3 is 20 residues long. With V trimmed by 2 bases and J by 0 bases, 11 bases remained unmatched. CDR3 sequence: CASSFPTGTSGMSSYNEQFF. CDR3 bases: TGTGCCAGCAGCTTCCCTACCGGGACTAGCGGGATGAGCTCCTACAATGAGCAGTTCTTC. Based on the CDR3 plus reference TRBV5-4 and TRBJ2-1, the full variable domain is ETGVTQSPTHLIKTRGQQVTLRCSSQSGHNTVSWYQQALGQGPQFIFQYYREEENGRGNFPPRFSGLQFPNYSSELNVNALELDDSALYLCASSFPTGTSGMSSYNEQFFGPGTRLTVL.

The chain's CDR3 is CASSPRQTYNEKLFF. In DNA, the CDR3 is TGTGCCAGCTCACCCCGGCAGACTTATAATGAAAAACTGTTTTTT. V gene TRBV18 combines with J gene TRBJ1-4; D remains ambiguous. V lost 3 bases and J 4 bases, leaving 12 bases between the germline ends. In germline, CDR1 is KGHSH, CDR2 LQKENI. The CDR3 covers 15 residues.

The chain uses TRBV28 and TRBJ2-2; 7 positions agree with TRBD1. After removal of 11 bases from V and 4 bases from J, the junction contained 7 bases not matched to a gene. Germline CDR1 and CDR2: MDHEN and SYDVKM. This CDR3 contains 13 residues. The CDR3 nucleotides read TGTGCCGCTCGCCGGGACAGCACCGGGGAGCTGTTTTTT. Its translation is CAARRDSTGELFF.

The table lists this clone with a few counts. V is TRBV6-2 or TRBV6-3 and J is TRBJ2-1; maybe TRBD1 (6 bases). The CDR3 totals 11 residues. CDR1 and CDR2 from the germline V gene are MNHEY and SVGEGT. Trimming cost V 6 bases and J 14 bases, with 14 bases left between them. DNA of the CDR3: TGTGCCAGCAGCCCGACAGGAGTGAAGTTCTTC. Residues: CASSPTGVKFF.

The chain couples TRBV19 to TRBJ1-2; D unresolved. CDR1 and CDR2 (germline): LNHDA, SQIVND (reference sequence). V was trimmed by 7 bases and J by 4 bases, leaving 19 bases between them. CDR3 length equals 15 residues. The CDR3 DNA follows: TGTGCCAGTACCCCCGAGGATGTGGGGAGCTATGGCTACACCTTC. Protein: CASTPEDVGSYGYTF.

This rearrangement joins TRBV19 to TRBJ2-5; perhaps D is TRBD1 or TRBD2 (6 bases each). CDR3 size: 14 residues. V was trimmed by 1 base and J by 7 bases, leaving 13 bases between them. In germline, CDR1 is LNHDA, CDR2 SQIVND (reference sequence). The DNA for the CDR3 is TGTGCCAGTAGTATAGGATCCGGGGGCGGGACCCAGTACTTC. Protein: CASSIGSGGGTQYF.

The chain uses TRBV6-5 and TRBJ1-1; TRBD1 is a possible D gene (5 bases). Germline lookup yields CDR1 MNHEY and CDR2 SVGAGI. V was trimmed by 2 bases and J by 6 bases, leaving 16 bases between them. This CDR3 spans 15 amino acids. CDR3 in DNA: TGTGCCAGCAGTTACCCGAGTGGGACCGGGGCTGAAGCTTTCTTT. Translation: CASSYPSGTGAEAFF.

The CDR3 loop is CASTVGQGSNQPQHF. CDR3 in DNA: TGTGCCAGTACCGTGGGACAGGGAAGCAATCAGCCCCAGCATTTT. The chain combines TRBV19 with TRBJ1-5; 9 bases are shared with TRBD1. V gave up 7 bases and J gave up 1 base; unmatched junction bases: 5. Germline CDR1 LNHDA, CDR2 SQIVND (reference sequence). The CDR3 spans 15 residues.

This sequence joins TRBV5-1 and TRBJ2-1; 8 bases are shared with TRBD1. This CDR3 is built from 15 residues. Germline V gene sequence: CDR1 SGHRS, CDR2 YFSETQ. Unmatched junction bases numbered 9, after V lost 4 bases and J lost 6 bases. CDR3 residues: CASSPHQGALNEQFF. CDR3 coding DNA: TGCGCCAGCAGCCCTCACCAGGGGGCTCTCAATGAGCAGTTCTTC.

In nucleotides, the CDR3 is TGTGCCAGCAGCCGCGACGGGGAAAGTATGGAAAAACTGTTTTTT. It codes for CASSRDGESMEKLFF. The chain links TRBV7-9 to TRBJ1-4; no clear D gene. Trimming left V 5 bases short and J 8 bases short, with 18 bases between. Germline values: CDR1 SEHNR, CDR2 FQNEAQ (reference sequence). The CDR3 length is 15 residues.

This rearrangement joins TRBV7-2 to TRBJ2-7; TRBD1 matches 10 bases. The CDR3 contains 16 residues. CDR1 is SGHTA and CDR2 is FQGNSA in the germline V gene. J gave up 2 bases and V 1 base, and 5 bases lay outside the gene matches. Here the CDR3 reads CASSLELGTGAYEQYF. The CDR3 DNA is TGTGCCAGCAGCTTAGAGCTAGGGACAGGGGCCTACGAGCAGTACTTC.

The chain uses TRBV3-1 (or the pseudogene TRBV3-2) and TRBJ2-5, with 13 bases aligning to TRBD2. J was trimmed by 6 bases and V by 0 bases; bases with no gene match: 4. The CDR3 is made up of 16 amino acids. The V gene's germline CDR1 is LGHDT and CDR2 YNNKEL (reference sequence). As DNA, the CDR3 is TGTGCCAGCAGCCAAGAGGGGACTAGCGGGACCAAGACCCAGTACTTC. It codes for CASSQEGTSGTKTQYF.

The V gene is TRBV6-1, the J gene TRBJ1-6; D call uncertain. Germline CDR1 reads MNHNS; CDR2 reads SASEGT. CDR3 size: 12 residues. V was shortened by 1 base and J by 9 bases, with 4 bases between the two germline ends. CDR3 region: CASSEGGSPLHF. The CDR3 DNA sequence: TGTGCCAGCAGTGAAGGTGGTTCACCCCTCCACTTT.

J is TRBJ2-2 and V is TRBV6-6; maybe TRBD1 (6 bases). V dropped 0 bases and J dropped 5 bases, with 13 bases sitting between them. Germline values: CDR1 MNHNY, CDR2 SVGAGI (reference sequence). This CDR3 contains 16 residues. The CDR3 protein is CASSYSIPGETGELFF. The CDR3 DNA reads as TGTGCCAGCAGTTACTCGATTCCAGGGGAGACCGGGGAGCTGTTTTTT.

The count of this clone is one. The gene calls are TRBV5-1 and TRBJ2-7; 7 bases agree with TRBD2. The CDR3 totals 14 residues. Germline CDR1 is SGHRS and CDR2 is YFSETQ. V was pared by 6 bases and J by 1 base, with 7 bases of the junction left unmatched. CDR3 region: CASTWDYRSYEQYF. CDR3 nucleotide sequence: TGCGCCAGCACCTGGGACTATCGGTCCTACGAGCAGTACTTC.